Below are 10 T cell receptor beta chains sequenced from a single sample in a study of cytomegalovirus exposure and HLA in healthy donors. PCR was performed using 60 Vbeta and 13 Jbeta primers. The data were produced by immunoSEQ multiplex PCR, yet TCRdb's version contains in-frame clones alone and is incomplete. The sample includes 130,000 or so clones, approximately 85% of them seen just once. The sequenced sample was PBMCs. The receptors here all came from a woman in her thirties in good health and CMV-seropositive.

CDR3 sequence: CASSLVGGQPQHF. The CDR3 bases are TGTGCCAGCAGCTTAGTGGGAGGTCAGCCCCAGCATTTT. The rearrangement uses TRBV7-2 and TRBJ1-5; D uncertain. The germline CDR1 and CDR2 sequences are SGHTA and FQGNSA. CDR3 length equals 13 residues. Trimming removed 1 base at V and 6 bases at J, with 7 bases between.

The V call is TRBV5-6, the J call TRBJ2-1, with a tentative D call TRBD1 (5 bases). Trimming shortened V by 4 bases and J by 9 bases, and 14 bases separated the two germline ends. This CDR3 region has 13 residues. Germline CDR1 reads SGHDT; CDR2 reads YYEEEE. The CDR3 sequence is CASSQGAGLEQFF. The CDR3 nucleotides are TGTGCCAGCAGCCAGGGCGCCGGGCTTGAGCAGTTCTTC.

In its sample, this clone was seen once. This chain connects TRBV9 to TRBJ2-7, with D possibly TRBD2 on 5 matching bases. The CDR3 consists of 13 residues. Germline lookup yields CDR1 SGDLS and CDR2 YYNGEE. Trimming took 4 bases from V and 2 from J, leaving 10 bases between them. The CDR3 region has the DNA TGTGCCAGCAGCAAGGACGGGACCTACGAGCAGTACTTC. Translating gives CASSKDGTYEQYF. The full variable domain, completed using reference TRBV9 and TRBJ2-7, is DSGVTQTPKHLITATGQRVTLRCSPRSGDLSVYWYQQSLDQGLQFLIQYYNGEERAKGNILERFSAQQFPDLHSELNLSSLELGDSALYFCASSKDGTYEQYFGPGTRLTVT.

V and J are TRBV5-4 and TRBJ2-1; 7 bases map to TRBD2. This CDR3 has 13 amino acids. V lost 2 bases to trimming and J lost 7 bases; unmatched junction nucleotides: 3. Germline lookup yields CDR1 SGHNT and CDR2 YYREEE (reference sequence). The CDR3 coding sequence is TGTGCCAGCAGCTTTGACGGGGGGAATGAGCAGTTCTTC. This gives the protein CASSFDGGNEQFF.

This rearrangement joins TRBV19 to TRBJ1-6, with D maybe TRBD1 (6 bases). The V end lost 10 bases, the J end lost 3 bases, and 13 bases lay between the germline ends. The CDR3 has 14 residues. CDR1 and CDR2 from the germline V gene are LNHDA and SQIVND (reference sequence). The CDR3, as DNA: TGTGCCACCCGTGAGGGGGTCTATAATTCACCCCTCCACTTT. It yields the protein CATREGVYNSPLHF.

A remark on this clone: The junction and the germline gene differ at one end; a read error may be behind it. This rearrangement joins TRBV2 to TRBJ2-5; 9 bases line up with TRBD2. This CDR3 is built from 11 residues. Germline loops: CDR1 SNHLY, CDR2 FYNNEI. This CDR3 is CASSDSGSPDF. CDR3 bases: TGTGCCAGCAGTGATAGCGGGAGCCCTGACTTC. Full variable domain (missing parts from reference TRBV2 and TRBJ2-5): EPEVTQTPSHQVTQMGQEVILRCVPISNHLYFYWYRQILGQKVEFLVSFYNNEISEKSEIFDDQFSVERPDGSNFTLKIRSTKLEDSAMYFCASSDSGSPDFGPGTRLLVL.

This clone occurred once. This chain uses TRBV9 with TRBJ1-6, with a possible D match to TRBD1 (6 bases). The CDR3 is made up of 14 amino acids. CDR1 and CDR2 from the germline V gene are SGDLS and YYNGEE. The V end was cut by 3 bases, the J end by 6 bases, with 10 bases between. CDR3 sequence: CASSGQEFNSPLHF. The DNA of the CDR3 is TGTGCCAGCAGCGGACAGGAGTTTAATTCACCCCTCCACTTT.

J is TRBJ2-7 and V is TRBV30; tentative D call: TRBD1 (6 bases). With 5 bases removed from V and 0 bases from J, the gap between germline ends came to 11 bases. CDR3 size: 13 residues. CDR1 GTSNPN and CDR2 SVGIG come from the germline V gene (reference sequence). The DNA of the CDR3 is TGTGCCTGGGGGGGACAAAACTCCTACGAGCAGTACTTC. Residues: CAWGGQNSYEQYF.

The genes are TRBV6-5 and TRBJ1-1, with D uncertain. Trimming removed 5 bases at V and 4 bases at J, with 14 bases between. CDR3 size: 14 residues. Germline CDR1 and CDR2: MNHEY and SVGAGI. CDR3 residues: CASSPYPSSTEAFF. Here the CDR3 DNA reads TGTGCCAGCAGTCCCTACCCATCGAGCACTGAAGCTTTCTTT.

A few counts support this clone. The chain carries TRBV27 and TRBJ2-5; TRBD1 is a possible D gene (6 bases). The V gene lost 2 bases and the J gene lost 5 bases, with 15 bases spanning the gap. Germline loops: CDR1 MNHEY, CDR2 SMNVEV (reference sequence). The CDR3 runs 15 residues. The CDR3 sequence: CASSLMGALVETQYF. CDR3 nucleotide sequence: TGTGCCAGCAGTTTAATGGGGGCGTTGGTTGAGACCCAGTACTTC.